This TCR beta chain was documented in a study of blood T cells in healthy people across ages. Study-wide background: Template switching caught about one barcoded beta molecule for each two T cells.

Together with a sample-barcoded 5' primer, a J-beta primer mix was included in a second PCR lasting about 6 to 12 cycles. TCRdb fed the 5' RACE reads into MiXCR, producing one record per CDR3 protein. The repertoire consists of fewer than 2,000,000 distinct CDR3 sequences, with 35% to 50% occurring once and the leading ten covering 20% to 25%. The authors drew 8.5 to 10 milliliters of peripheral blood from each donor. CDR3 length: 12 amino acids. V lost 6 bases and J lost 6, with 11 bases in between. The chain employs TRBV12-3 or TRBV12-4 and TRBJ1-1, with D perhaps matching TRBD1 (5 bases). The TCR comes from a human donor in good health. Sample: blood. The CDR3 DNA follows: TGTGCCAGCAGCGACTCGGGGGCTGAAGCTTTCTTT. This encodes CASSDSGAEAFF.